The sequence of this TCR beta chain was determined in a study of T cells in Graves' hyperthyroidism and ophthalmopathy. Germline trimming cut 1 base from V and 9 bases from J; bases unmatched to any gene: 9. The CDR3 runs to 15 residues. Germline V lookup: CDR1 DFQATT, CDR2 SNEGSKA (reference sequence). This clonotype was detected many times. RNA transcripts were the template for amplifying TCR beta CDR3 regions. A first-round RT-PCR of the TCR CDR3 used the HTBI primer set. TCRdb independently ran MiXCR on the multiplex PCR reads; one entry per CDR3 protein. Of about 480,000 distinct CDR3 sequences listed, under 15% are singletons. Stability of Graves' hyperthyroidism was defined as absent ophthalmopathy progression within 18 months. Those patients with uncontrolled infection, other autoimmune disease, pregnancy or lactation were excluded. Clinical symptoms, serum thyroxine and TRAb, thyroid ultrasound and orbital computed tomography together formed the diagnostic basis. From 10 ml of fresh peripheral blood, PBMCs were isolated.

Sequenced: blood. This rearrangement joins TRBV20-1 to TRBJ2-1; the match to TRBD2 covers 10 bases. This TCR was sampled from a woman younger than 35 with Graves' hyperthyroidism. The CDR3 sequence: CSARAPLAGEVEQFF. The DNA of the CDR3 is TGCAGTGCTAGAGCCCCGCTAGCGGGAGAAGTTGAGCAGTTCTTC.